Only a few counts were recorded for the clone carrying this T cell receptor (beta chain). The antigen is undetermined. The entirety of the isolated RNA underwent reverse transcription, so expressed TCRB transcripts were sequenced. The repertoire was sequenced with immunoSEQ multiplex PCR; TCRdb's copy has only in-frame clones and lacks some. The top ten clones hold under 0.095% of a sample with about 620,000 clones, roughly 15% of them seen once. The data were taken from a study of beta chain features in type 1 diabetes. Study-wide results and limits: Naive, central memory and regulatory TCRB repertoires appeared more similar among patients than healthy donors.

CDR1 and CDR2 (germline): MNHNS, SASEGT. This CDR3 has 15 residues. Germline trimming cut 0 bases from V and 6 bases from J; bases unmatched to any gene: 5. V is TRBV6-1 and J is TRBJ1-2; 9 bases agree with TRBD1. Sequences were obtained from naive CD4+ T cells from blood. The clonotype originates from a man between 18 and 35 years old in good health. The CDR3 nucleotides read TGTGCCAGCAGTGAAGCGGGACAGGGAAAGGATGGCTACACCTTC. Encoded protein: CASSEAGQGKDGYTF.